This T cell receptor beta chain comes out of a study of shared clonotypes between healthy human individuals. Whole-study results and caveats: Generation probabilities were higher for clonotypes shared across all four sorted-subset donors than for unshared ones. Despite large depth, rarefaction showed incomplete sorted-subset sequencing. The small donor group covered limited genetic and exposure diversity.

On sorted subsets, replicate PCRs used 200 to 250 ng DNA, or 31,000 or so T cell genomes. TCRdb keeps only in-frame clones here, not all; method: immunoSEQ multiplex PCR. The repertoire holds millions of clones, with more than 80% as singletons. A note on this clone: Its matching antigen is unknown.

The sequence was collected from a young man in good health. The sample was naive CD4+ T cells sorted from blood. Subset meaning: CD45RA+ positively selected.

In DNA, the CDR3 is TGTGCCAGCAGCACTCCGACTAGCGGGGGGGCCCGGTATGAGCAGTTCTTC. Protein sequence: CASSTPTSGGARYEQFF. V usage is TRBV7-3 and J usage is TRBJ2-1; 14 bases map to TRBD2. CDR1 and CDR2 (germline): SGHTA, FQGTGA. V dropped 5 bases and J dropped 8; count of bases not matched to a gene: 11. The CDR3 has 17 amino acids.